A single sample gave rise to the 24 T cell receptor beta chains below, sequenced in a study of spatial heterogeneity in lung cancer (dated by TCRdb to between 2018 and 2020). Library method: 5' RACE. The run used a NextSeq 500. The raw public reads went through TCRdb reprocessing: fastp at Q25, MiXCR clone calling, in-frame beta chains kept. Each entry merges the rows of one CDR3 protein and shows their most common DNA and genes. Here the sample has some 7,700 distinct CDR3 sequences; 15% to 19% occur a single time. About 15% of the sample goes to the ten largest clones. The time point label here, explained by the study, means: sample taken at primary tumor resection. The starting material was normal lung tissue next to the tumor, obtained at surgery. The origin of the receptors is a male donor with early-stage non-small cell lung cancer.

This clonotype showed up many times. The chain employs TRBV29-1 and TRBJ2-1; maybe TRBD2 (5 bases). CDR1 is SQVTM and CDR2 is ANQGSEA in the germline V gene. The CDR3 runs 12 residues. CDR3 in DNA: TGCAGTATCCGGGATTTCAACAATGAGCAGTTCTTC. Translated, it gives CSIRDFNNEQFF.

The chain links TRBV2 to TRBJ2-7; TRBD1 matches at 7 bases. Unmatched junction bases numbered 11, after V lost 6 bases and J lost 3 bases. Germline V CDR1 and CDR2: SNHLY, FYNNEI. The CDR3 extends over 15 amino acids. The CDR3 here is CASSRTGTENYEQYF. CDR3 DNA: TGTGCCAGCAGCCGCACAGGGACAGAGAACTACGAGCAGTACTTC.

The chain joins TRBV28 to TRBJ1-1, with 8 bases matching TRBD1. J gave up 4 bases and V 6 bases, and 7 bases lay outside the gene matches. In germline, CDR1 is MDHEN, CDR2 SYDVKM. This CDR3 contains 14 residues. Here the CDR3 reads CASSRQGTLTEAFF. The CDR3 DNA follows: TGTGCCAGCAGCCGACAGGGGACGCTCACTGAAGCTTTCTTT.

CDR3 bases: TGTGCCAGCAGTGAAAAAACCATCGGCCAGTACTTC. Its translation is CASSEKTIGQYF. The V call is TRBV2, the J call TRBJ2-7; D unresolved. V lost 2 bases, J lost 10 bases, and 12 bases lay in between. This CDR3 comprises 12 residues. Germline V gene lookup returns CDR1 SNHLY and CDR2 FYNNEI.

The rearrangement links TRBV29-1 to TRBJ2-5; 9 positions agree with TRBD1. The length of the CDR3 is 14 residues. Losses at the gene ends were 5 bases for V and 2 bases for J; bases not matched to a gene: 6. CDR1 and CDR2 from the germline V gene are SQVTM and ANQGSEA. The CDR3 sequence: CSVPYGQGQETQYF. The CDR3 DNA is TGCAGCGTTCCCTACGGACAGGGGCAAGAGACCCAGTACTTC.

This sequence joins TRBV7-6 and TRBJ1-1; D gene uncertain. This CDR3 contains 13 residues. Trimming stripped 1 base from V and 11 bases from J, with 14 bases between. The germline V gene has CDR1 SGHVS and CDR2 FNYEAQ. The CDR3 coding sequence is TGTGCCAGCAGCTTAGAAGTAGGGTTGGAGGCTTTCTTT. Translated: CASSLEVGLEAFF.

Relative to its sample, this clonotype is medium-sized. The CDR3 loop reads CASSYLGPNTEAFF. DNA for the CDR3: TGTGCCAGCAGTTATTTAGGCCCGAACACTGAAGCTTTCTTT. The rearrangement uses TRBV2 and TRBJ1-1; D unresolved. Trimming removed 5 bases from V and 1 base from J, with 11 bases in between. CDR1 is SNHLY, CDR2 FYNNEI, per germline. The CDR3 runs 14 residues. Based on the CDR3 plus reference TRBV2 and TRBJ1-1, the full variable domain is EPEVTQTPSHQVTQMGQEVILRCVPISNHLYFYWYRQILGQKVEFLVSFYNNEISEKSEIFDDQFSVERPDGSNFTLKIRSTKLEDSAMYFCASSYLGPNTEAFFGQGTRLTVV.

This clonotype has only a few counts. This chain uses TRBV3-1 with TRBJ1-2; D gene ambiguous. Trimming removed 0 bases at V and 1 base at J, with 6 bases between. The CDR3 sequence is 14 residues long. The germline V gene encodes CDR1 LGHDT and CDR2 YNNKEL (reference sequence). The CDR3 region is CASSQDRRNYGYTF. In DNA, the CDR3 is TGTGCCAGCAGCCAAGATCGCCGTAACTATGGCTACACCTTC. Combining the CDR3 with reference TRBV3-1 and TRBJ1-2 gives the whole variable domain DTAVSQTPKYLVTQMGNDKSIKCEQNLGHDTMYWYKQDSKKFLKIMFSYNNKELIINETVPNRFSPKSPDKAHLNLHINSLELGDSAVYFCASSQDRRNYGYTFGSGTRLTVV.

The CDR3 spells CASSSENIQYF. The CDR3, as DNA: TGTGCCAGCTCAAGTGAAAACATTCAGTACTTC. The J gene is TRBJ2-4, the V gene TRBV2, with D hard to call. Per germline, CDR1 SNHLY and CDR2 FYNNEI. Trimming shortened V by 8 bases and J by 5 bases, and 7 bases separated the two germline ends. This CDR3 contains 11 residues.

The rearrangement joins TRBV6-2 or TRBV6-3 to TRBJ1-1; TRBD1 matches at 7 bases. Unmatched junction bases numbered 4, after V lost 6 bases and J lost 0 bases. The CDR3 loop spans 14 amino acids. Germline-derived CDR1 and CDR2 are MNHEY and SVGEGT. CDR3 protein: CASRTDRVNTEAFF. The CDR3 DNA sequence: TGTGCCAGCAGAACCGACAGGGTGAACACTGAAGCTTTCTTT.

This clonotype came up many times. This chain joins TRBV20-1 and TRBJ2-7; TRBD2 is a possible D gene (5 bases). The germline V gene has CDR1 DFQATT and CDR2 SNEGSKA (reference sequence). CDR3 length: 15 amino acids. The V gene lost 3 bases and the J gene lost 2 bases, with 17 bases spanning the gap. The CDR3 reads CSASGPGSRAYEQYF. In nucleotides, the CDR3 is TGCAGTGCTAGCGGTCCGGGGAGTAGGGCCTACGAGCAGTACTTC.

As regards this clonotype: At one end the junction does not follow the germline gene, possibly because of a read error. For the CDR3, the DNA is TGTGCCAGCAGTGAAGCCCATTTCCGACTAGCGGGTTCAAGCAAAGATACGCAGTATTTT. Amino acids: CASSEAHFRLAGSSKDTQYF. J is TRBJ2-3 and V is TRBV2; 10 bases are a match to TRBD2. Germline V gene lookup returns CDR1 SNHLY and CDR2 FYNNEI. This CDR3 contains 20 residues.

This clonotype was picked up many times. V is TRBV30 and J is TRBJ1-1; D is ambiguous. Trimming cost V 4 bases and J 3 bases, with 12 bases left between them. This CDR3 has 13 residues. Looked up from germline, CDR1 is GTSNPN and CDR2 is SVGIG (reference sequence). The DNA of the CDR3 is TGTGCCTGGAAAGTCAAGCCGGACACTGAAGCTTTCTTT. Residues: CAWKVKPDTEAFF.

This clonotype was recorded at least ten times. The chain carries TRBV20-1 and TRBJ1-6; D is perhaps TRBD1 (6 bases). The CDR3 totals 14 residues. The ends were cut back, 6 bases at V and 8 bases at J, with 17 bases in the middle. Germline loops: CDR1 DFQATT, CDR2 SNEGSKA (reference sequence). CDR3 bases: TGCAGTGCAACCACACAGGGCGGTGATTCACCCCTCCACTTT. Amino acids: CSATTQGGDSPLHF.

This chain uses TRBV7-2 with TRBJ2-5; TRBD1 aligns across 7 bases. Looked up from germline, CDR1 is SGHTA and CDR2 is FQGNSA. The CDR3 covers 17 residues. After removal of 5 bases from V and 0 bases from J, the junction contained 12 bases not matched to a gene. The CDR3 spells CASSIDRGGQYQETQYF. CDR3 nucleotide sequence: TGTGCCAGCAGCATCGATAGAGGGGGACAGTACCAAGAGACCCAGTACTTC.

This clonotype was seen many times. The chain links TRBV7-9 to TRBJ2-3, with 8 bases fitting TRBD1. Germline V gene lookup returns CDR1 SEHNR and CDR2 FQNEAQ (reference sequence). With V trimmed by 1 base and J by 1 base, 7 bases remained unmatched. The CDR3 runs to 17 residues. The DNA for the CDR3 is TGTGCCAGCAGCTTAGAGCTAGGACAGGGTGGCACAGATACGCAGTATTTT. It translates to CASSLELGQGGTDTQYF.

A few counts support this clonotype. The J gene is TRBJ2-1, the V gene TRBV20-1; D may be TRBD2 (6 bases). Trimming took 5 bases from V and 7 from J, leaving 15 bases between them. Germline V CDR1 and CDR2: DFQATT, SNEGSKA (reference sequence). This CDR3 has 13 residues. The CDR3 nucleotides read TGCAGTGCTGGAGGGTTCCGTTTAAATGAGCAGTTCTTC. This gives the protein CSAGGFRLNEQFF.

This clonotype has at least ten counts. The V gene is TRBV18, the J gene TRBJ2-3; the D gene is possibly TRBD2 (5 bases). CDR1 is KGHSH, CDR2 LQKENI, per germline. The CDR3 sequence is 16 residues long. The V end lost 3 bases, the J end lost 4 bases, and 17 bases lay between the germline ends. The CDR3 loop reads CASSPVGSQSADTQYF. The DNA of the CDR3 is TGTGCCAGCTCACCGGTAGGGAGTCAGAGCGCAGATACGCAGTATTTT.

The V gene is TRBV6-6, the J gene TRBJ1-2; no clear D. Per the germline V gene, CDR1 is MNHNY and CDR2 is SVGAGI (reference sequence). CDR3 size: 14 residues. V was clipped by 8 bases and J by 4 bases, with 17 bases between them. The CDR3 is CASAPGSHFYGYTF. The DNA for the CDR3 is TGTGCCAGCGCGCCGGGCAGCCACTTCTATGGCTACACCTTC.

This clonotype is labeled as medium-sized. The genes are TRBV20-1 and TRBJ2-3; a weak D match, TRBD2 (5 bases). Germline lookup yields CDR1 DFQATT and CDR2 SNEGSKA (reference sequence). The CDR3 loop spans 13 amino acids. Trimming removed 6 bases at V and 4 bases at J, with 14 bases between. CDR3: CSAFLPGADTQYF. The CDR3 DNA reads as TGCAGTGCCTTTCTTCCCGGGGCAGATACGCAGTATTTT.

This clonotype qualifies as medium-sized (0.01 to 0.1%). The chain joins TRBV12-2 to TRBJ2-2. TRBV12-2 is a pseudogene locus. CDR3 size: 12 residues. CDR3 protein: CASRLPTGELFF. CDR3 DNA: TGTGCAAGTCGCTTGCCCACCGGGGAGCTGTTTTTT.

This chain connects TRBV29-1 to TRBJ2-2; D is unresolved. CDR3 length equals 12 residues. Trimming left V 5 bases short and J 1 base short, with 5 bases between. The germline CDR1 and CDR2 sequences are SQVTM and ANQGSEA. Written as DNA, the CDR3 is TGCAGCGTTCGTCTGAACACCGGGGAGCTGTTTTTT. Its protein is CSVRLNTGELFF.

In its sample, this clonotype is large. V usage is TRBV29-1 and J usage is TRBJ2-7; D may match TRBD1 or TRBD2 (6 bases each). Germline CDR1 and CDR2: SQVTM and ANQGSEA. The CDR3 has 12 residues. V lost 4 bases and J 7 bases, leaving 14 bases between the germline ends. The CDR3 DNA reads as TGCAGCGTTGGATGGGGGGCTGGGGAGCAGTACTTC. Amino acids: CSVGWGAGEQYF.

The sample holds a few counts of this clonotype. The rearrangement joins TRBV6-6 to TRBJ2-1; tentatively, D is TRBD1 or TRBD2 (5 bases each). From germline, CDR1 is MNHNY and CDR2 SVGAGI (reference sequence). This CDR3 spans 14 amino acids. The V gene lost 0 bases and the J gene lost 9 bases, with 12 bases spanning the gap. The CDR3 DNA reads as TGTGCCAGCAGTTACTCGGACGGGACCGGTGAGCAGTTCTTC. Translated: CASSYSDGTGEQFF.